A single T cell receptor (beta chain) is shown here with its context. Antigen: not known. Patients who had autoimmune disease history or got systemic immunosuppression were left out. V was trimmed by 6 bases and J by 4 bases, leaving 7 bases between them. The CDR3 totals 11 residues. Germline V lookup: CDR1 MDHEN, CDR2 SYDVKM. Assay used: immunoSEQ multiplex PCR; TCRdb lists only in-frame clones, some missing. The sample has some 86,000 clones; approximately 94% are singletons. The sample comes from a study of OX40 agonist ivuxolimab in advanced cancers. The overall study: Among those treated, three patients had partial responses, one with hepatocellular carcinoma and two with cutaneous melanoma. The study's findings and limits: Certain nonresponding patients likewise had low normalized T-cell clonal expansion.

The source of this sequence is an adult with an advanced solid tumor such as melanoma, head and neck, liver or kidney cancer. The sample was CD4+ or CD8+ T cells sorted from blood, taken in a trial of the OX40 agonist ivuxolimab. The chain is built from TRBV28 and TRBJ2-7; possible D gene TRBD1, 5 bases. DNA for the CDR3: TGTGCCAGCAGCCAGGGATACGAGCAGTACTTC. Translated: CASSQGYEQYF.